This T cell receptor (beta chain) was profiled in a study of blood T cell repertoires in COVID-19. Assay used: immunoSEQ multiplex PCR; TCRdb lists only in-frame clones, some missing. In the table there are over 150,000 clones, around 80% of which are singletons. Trimming took 2 bases from V and 2 from J, leaving 5 bases between them. Germline V gene data show CDR1 as MNHEY and CDR2 as SVGAGI. CDR3 length equals 13 residues. The V gene is TRBV6-5, the J gene TRBJ2-3; D is unresolved. The sequenced material came from PBMCs or T cells enriched from blood (not recorded which). This receptor was obtained from a woman in her 70s in a cohort exposed to, infected with or recovered from COVID-19 (not recorded which). In DNA form, the CDR3 reads TGTGCCAGCAGTTACCCTCCCACAGATACGCAGTATTTT. It yields the protein CASSYPPTDTQYF.